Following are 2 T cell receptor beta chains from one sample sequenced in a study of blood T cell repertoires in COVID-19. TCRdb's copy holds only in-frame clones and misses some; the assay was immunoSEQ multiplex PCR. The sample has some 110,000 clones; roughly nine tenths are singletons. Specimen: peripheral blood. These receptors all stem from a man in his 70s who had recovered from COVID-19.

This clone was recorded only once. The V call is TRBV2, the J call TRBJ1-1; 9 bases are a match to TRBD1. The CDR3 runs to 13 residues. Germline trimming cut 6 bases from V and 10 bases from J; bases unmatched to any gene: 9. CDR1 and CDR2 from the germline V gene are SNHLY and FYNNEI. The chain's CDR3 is CASRAGQGRGAFF. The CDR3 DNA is TGTGCCAGCAGGGCGGGACAGGGCCGAGGAGCTTTCTTT.

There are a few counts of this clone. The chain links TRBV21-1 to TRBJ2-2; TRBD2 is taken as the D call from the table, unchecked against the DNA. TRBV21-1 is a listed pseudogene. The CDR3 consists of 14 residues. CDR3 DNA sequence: TGTGCCAGCAGCAAGGGCGGGGGGACCGGGGAGCTGTTTTTT. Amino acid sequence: CASSKGGGTGELFF.